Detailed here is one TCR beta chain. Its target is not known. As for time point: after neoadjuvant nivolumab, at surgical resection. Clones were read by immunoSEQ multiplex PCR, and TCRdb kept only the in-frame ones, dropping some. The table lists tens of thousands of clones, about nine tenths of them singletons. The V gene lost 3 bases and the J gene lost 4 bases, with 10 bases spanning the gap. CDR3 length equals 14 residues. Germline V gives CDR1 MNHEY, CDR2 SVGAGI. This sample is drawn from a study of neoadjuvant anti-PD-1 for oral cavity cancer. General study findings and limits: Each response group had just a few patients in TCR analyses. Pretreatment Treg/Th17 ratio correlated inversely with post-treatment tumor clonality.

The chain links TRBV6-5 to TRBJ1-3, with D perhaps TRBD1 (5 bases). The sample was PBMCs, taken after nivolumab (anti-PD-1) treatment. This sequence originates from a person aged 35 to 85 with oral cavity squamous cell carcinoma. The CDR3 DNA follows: TGTGCCAGCAGTTATGCAGGGCCCGGAAACACCATATATTTT. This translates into CASSYAGPGNTIYF.